A selection of T cell receptor beta chains follows, all from one sample in a study of blood T cell repertoires in COVID-19. Assay: immunoSEQ multiplex PCR; the TCRdb copy retains only in-frame clones and omits some. The sample lists about 34,000 clones; about nine tenths were seen once. Sample: peripheral blood. All receptors derive from a man older than 75 with acute or convalescent COVID-19. CDR3s include the opening cysteine and the closing phenylalanine or tryptophan. D genes are given only for firm matches. Size is stated for part of the rows, as once, few or many counts, or as a class when the clone is expanded.

V: TRBV5-1; J: TRBJ2-3; D: TRBD2; length: 15; size: .; CDR3: CASSFSGGLADTQYF; DNA: TGCGCCAGCAGCTTCAGCGGGGGGCTCGCAGATACGCAGTATTTT
V: TRBV7-9; J: TRBJ1-4; D: .; length: 15; size: .; CDR3: CASSFWSPGVEKLFF; DNA: TGTGCCAGCAGCTTTTGGTCCCCGGGGGTAGAAAAACTGTTTTTT
V: TRBV18; J: TRBJ2-5; D: .; length: 13; size: .; CDR3: CASSPLVWETQYF; DNA: TGTGCCAGCTCACCGCTAGTGTGGGAGACCCAGTACTTC
V: TRBV28; J: TRBJ1-5; D: .; length: 13; size: .; CDR3: CASIPRSNQPQHF; DNA: TGTGCCAGCATCCCGCGTAGCAATCAGCCCCAGCATTTT
V: TRBV7-2; J: TRBJ2-7; D: .; length: 14; size: .; CDR3: CASSTGDRTYEQYF; DNA: TGTGCCAGCAGCACGGGTGACAGGACCTACGAGCAGTACTTC
V: TRBV6-5; J: TRBJ2-7; D: .; length: 16; size: .; CDR3: CASSYSPGHLTYEQYF; DNA: TGTGCCAGCAGTTACTCCCCGGGACACCTGACCTACGAGCAGTACTTC
V: TRBV28; J: TRBJ2-5; D: TRBD1; length: 14; size: once; CDR3: CASRGGGSVETQYF; DNA: TGTGCCAGCAGAGGGGGCGGTTCGGTAGAGACCCAGTACTTC
V: TRBV18; J: TRBJ2-7; D: .; length: 15; size: once; CDR3: CASSPPAREGYEQYF; DNA: TGTGCCAGCTCACCACCCGCCCGGGAAGGGTACGAGCAGTACTTC
V: TRBV2; J: TRBJ2-7; D: TRBD2; length: 11; size: .; CDR3: CAIALALEQYF; DNA: TGTGCCATCGCACTAGCGCTCGAGCAGTACTTC
V: TRBV15; J: TRBJ1-1; D: .; length: 16; size: .; CDR3: CATSRALGAVGTEAFF; DNA: TGTGCCACCAGCAGAGCTTTAGGGGCCGTGGGCACTGAAGCTTTCTTT
V: TRBV5-4; J: TRBJ1-1; D: .; length: 14; size: once; CDR3: CASSLDRREAEAFF; DNA: TGTGCCAGCAGCTTGGACAGGAGGGAGGCTGAAGCTTTCTTT
V: TRBV3-1/TRBV3-2; J: TRBJ1-2; D: .; length: 14; size: .; CDR3: CASSQGHITMDYTF; DNA: TGTGCCAGCAGCCAGGGACACATAACTATGGACTACACCTTC
V: TRBV7-9; J: TRBJ1-2; D: TRBD1; length: 12; size: few; CDR3: CASGTVVFGYTF; DNA: TGTGCCAGCGGGACAGTCGTATTTGGCTACACCTTC
V: TRBV30; J: TRBJ2-7; D: .; length: 14; size: .; CDR3: CAWSSGRAIYEQYF; DNA: TGTGCCTGGAGCTCAGGCAGGGCTATTTACGAGCAGTACTTC
V: TRBV5-1; J: TRBJ2-2; D: TRBD1; length: 16; size: .; CDR3: CASRPSGTGAAGELFF; DNA: TGCGCCAGCAGACCTTCCGGGACAGGGGCCGCTGGGGAGTTGTTTTTT
V: TRBV5-1; J: TRBJ2-7; D: TRBD1; length: 14; size: .; CDR3: CASSLVDRGLEQYF; DNA: TGCGCCAGCAGCTTGGTTGACAGGGGGCTCGAGCAGTACTTC
V: TRBV2; J: TRBJ2-2; D: .; length: 11; size: .; CDR3: CASSDSGELFF; DNA: TGTGCCAGCAGTGATTCAGGGGAGCTGTTTTTT
V: TRBV19; J: TRBJ1-2; D: .; length: 15; size: .; CDR3: CASSIGGDQIYGYTF; DNA: TGTGCCAGTAGTATAGGCGGCGACCAAATCTATGGCTACACCTTC
V: TRBV5-8; J: TRBJ1-5; D: TRBD1; length: 15; size: .; CDR3: CASGIISGGGQPQHF; DNA: TGTGCCAGCGGCATAATCTCAGGGGGCGGTCAGCCCCAGCATTTT
V: TRBV28; J: TRBJ1-1; D: TRBD1; length: 21; size: .; CDR3: CASSFGQEPPGTGGPNTEAFF; DNA: TGTGCCAGCAGTTTTGGACAAGAACCCCCCGGGACAGGGGGCCCGAACACTGAAGCTTTCTTT
V: TRBV5-8; J: TRBJ1-2; D: .; length: 15; size: .; CDR3: CASSLVRTSNYGYTF; DNA: TGTGCCAGCAGCTTGGTTCGGACAAGCAACTATGGCTACACCTTC
V: TRBV30; J: TRBJ1-3; D: .; length: 16; size: .; CDR3: CAWSRGQPRGGNTIYF; DNA: TGTGCCTGGAGTAGAGGCCAGCCAAGGGGTGGAAACACCATATATTTT